Each of the 30 T cell receptor beta chains below was sequenced from the same sample in a study of blood T cell repertoires in COVID-19. Profiling relied on immunoSEQ multiplex PCR, and the TCRdb table lists in-frame clones only, not all of them. The sample lists around 260,000 clones; around 90% were seen once. The source material was peripheral blood. The receptor source for this set is a woman in her sixties with COVID-19, enrolled during active disease.

The chain links TRBV19 to TRBJ1-5; D is perhaps TRBD1 (6 bases). CDR3 length: 17 amino acids. Germline assignment: CDR1 LNHDA and CDR2 SQIVND (reference sequence). V was clipped by 6 bases and J by 2 bases, with 20 bases between them. DNA for the CDR3: TGTGCCAGTAGACCCTCCGGACAGCCAAGTGGCAATCAGCCCCAGCATTTT. Protein: CASRPSGQPSGNQPQHF.

The rearrangement links TRBV27 to TRBJ2-1; 12 bases are a match to TRBD2. This CDR3 is built from 19 residues. J was trimmed by 0 bases and V by 3 bases; bases with no gene match: 9. Germline CDR1 MNHEY, CDR2 SMNVEV (reference sequence). In DNA, the CDR3 is TGTGCCAGCAGTTTTACGGGACTAGCGGGCCAGAGCTCCTACAATGAGCAGTTCTTC. This encodes CASSFTGLAGQSSYNEQFF.

The chain joins TRBV29-1 to TRBJ1-4; 7 nucleotides match TRBD1. The CDR3 loop spans 16 amino acids. Per germline, CDR1 SQVTM and CDR2 ANQGSEA. The ends lost 1 base at V and 7 bases at J; junction bases unmatched: 12. CDR3 amino acids: CSVEGQQGTGSEKLFF. The CDR3 DNA reads as TGCAGCGTTGAAGGCCAACAGGGGACGGGAAGTGAAAAACTGTTTTTT.

The chain links TRBV5-1 to TRBJ1-1, with D possibly being TRBD1 (6 bases). CDR3 length: 14 residues. CDR1 SGHRS and CDR2 YFSETQ come from the germline V gene. V was cut by 7 bases and J by 1 base, with 14 bases left in between. In DNA, the CDR3 is TGCGCCAGCGGGGATCGAGGGGGGAACACTGAAGCTTTCTTT. Amino acid sequence: CASGDRGGNTEAFF.

The CDR3 DNA reads as TGTGCCAGCAGCGTAGGGCTAGCGGGAATCTACGAGCAGTACTTC. This encodes CASSVGLAGIYEQYF. The chain has TRBV9 and TRBJ2-7; 9 bases align to TRBD2. CDR1 is SGDLS and CDR2 is YYNGEE in the germline V gene. CDR3 length: 15 residues. After removal of 0 bases from V and 3 bases from J, the junction contained 4 bases not matched to a gene.

This chain joins TRBV2 and TRBJ2-1; TRBD2 aligns across 9 bases. Per germline, CDR1 SNHLY and CDR2 FYNNEI. J gave up 7 bases and V 8 bases, and 9 bases lay outside the gene matches. This CDR3 is 14 amino acids long. CDR3 bases: TGTGCCAGCCTGGGGCGGGAGGGCAGGAATGAGCAGTTCTTC. It translates to CASLGREGRNEQFF.

This chain uses TRBV7-6 with TRBJ2-7; a weak D match, TRBD1 (5 bases). The CDR3 totals 15 residues. Germline lookup yields CDR1 SGHVS and CDR2 FNYEAQ. Trimming pared 4 bases from V and 2 bases from J, leaving 15 bases between. The CDR3 DNA sequence: TGTGCCAGCAGCTCCGTTGACAGATCGACCTACGAGCAGTACTTC. It yields the protein CASSSVDRSTYEQYF.

This sequence joins TRBV5-1 and TRBJ2-2; 7 bases are a match to TRBD1. This CDR3 region has 14 residues. V dropped 5 bases and J dropped 1; count of bases not matched to a gene: 2. Germline CDR1 reads SGHRS; CDR2 reads YFSETQ. CDR3: CASRGQLNTGELFF. In DNA, the CDR3 is TGCGCCAGCAGGGGACAGCTGAACACCGGGGAGCTGTTTTTT.

The chain is built from TRBV7-6 and TRBJ2-2, with 12 nucleotides matching TRBD2. There are 17 residues in the CDR3. Unmatched junction bases numbered 8, after V lost 5 bases and J lost 4 bases. Germline V gene sequence: CDR1 SGHVS, CDR2 FNYEAQ. The DNA for the CDR3 is TGTGCCAGCAGCCGGAGACTAGCGGGAGAGGTCACCGGGGAGCTGTTTTTT. Translation: CASSRRLAGEVTGELFF.

The chain is built from TRBV19 and TRBJ2-5; 8 bases line up with TRBD1. V shed 3 bases and J 1 base; nucleotides not matched to a gene: 4. Germline V CDR1 and CDR2: LNHDA, SQIVND (reference sequence). The CDR3 consists of 15 residues. The DNA of the CDR3 is TGTGCCAGTAGTATTGGCAGGGGGCTCCAAGAGACCCAGTACTTC. This codes for CASSIGRGLQETQYF. Looking up the rest from reference TRBV19 and TRBJ2-5 gives the full variable domain: DGGITQSPKYLFRKEGQNVTLSCEQNLNHDAMYWYRQDPGQGLRLIYYSQIVNDFQKGDIAEGYSVSREKKESFPLTVTSAQKNPTAFYLCASSIGRGLQETQYFGPGTRLLVL.

V is TRBV15 and J is TRBJ2-3; D call uncertain. Trimming left V 1 base short and J 4 bases short, with 12 bases between. CDR1 is LNHNV, CDR2 YYDKDF, per germline (reference sequence). The CDR3 length is 15 residues. The CDR3 DNA sequence: TGTGCCACCAGCAGAGGGAACTCCGCGGCAGATACGCAGTATTTT. This sequence encodes CATSRGNSAADTQYF.

The gene calls are TRBV28 and TRBJ1-4; perhaps TRBD1 as D (6 bases). The length of the CDR3 is 15 residues. The germline V gene has CDR1 MDHEN and CDR2 SYDVKM. Deletions cut 6 bases from V and 5 bases from J, with 16 bases between. The DNA for the CDR3 is TGTGCCAGCAGGAAGGGGGGAGGGGGAAATGAAAAACTGTTTTTT. It specifies CASRKGGGGNEKLFF. The full variable domain, with the rest looked up from reference TRBV28 and TRBJ1-4, is DVKVTQSSRYLVKRTGEKVFLECVQDMDHENMFWYRQDPGLGLRLIYFSYDVKMKEKGDIPEGYSVSREKKERFSLILESASTNQTSMYLCASRKGGGGNEKLFFGSGTQLSVL.

This chain uses TRBV27 with TRBJ2-7, with D possibly being TRBD2 (5 bases). Germline-derived CDR1 and CDR2 are MNHEY and SMNVEV (reference sequence). The V end was cut by 6 bases, the J end by 0 bases, with 15 bases between. This CDR3 contains 15 residues. The CDR3 DNA reads TGTGCCAGCAGGGTTGAAGCGGTAAGCTCCTACGAGCAGTACTTC. Amino acids: CASRVEAVSSYEQYF.

The genes are TRBV18 and TRBJ2-1; 11 nucleotides line up with TRBD2. The V gene end was trimmed by 2 bases and the J gene end by 0 bases; junction bases not matched to a gene: 12. The CDR3 runs to 20 residues. CDR1 KGHSH and CDR2 LQKENI come from the germline V gene. The CDR3 sequence is CASSPFAGTSGARSYNEQFF. The CDR3 DNA is TGTGCCAGCTCACCATTTGCGGGGACTAGCGGTGCCCGCTCCTACAATGAGCAGTTCTTC.

This chain joins TRBV27 and TRBJ2-3; 15 nucleotides agree with TRBD2. Per germline, CDR1 MNHEY and CDR2 SMNVEV (reference sequence). This CDR3 region has 16 residues. V was pared by 3 bases and J by 6 bases, with 4 bases of the junction left unmatched. The CDR3: CASSFSGTSGRDTQYF. CDR3 coding DNA: TGTGCCAGCAGTTTCAGCGGGACTAGCGGGAGGGATACGCAGTATTTT.

V is TRBV11-1 and J is TRBJ2-7; a possible D gene is TRBD1 (6 bases). Germline V gene lookup returns CDR1 SGHAT and CDR2 FQDESV (reference sequence). CDR3 length: 13 amino acids. The V end lost 0 bases, the J end lost 11 bases, and 14 bases lay between the germline ends. Here the CDR3 reads CASSLAQGTPEYF. The CDR3 DNA reads TGTGCCAGCAGCTTAGCGCAGGGGACACCCGAGTACTTC.

This clone was detected a few times. The CDR3 nucleotides read TGTGCCTGGAGTCCCGACAGGGGAAACTATGGCTACACCTTC. Its protein product is CAWSPDRGNYGYTF. V and J are TRBV30 and TRBJ1-2, with TRBD1 matching over 8 bases. Germline V gene sequence: CDR1 GTSNPN, CDR2 SVGIG (reference sequence). Unmatched junction bases numbered 4, after V lost 2 bases and J lost 2 bases. This CDR3 has 14 amino acids.

Only one count was recorded for this clone. This sequence joins TRBV9 and TRBJ2-5; TRBD2 aligns across 11 bases. With V trimmed by 5 bases and J by 5 bases, 8 bases remained unmatched. Germline V gene data show CDR1 as SGDLS and CDR2 as YYNGEE. The CDR3 is 15 amino acids. The CDR3 sequence is CASSTTSGKGETQYF. The CDR3 DNA follows: TGTGCCAGCAGTACGACTAGCGGGAAAGGGGAGACCCAGTACTTC.

The rearrangement joins TRBV28 to TRBJ2-3; TRBD2 aligns across 7 bases. This CDR3 region has 16 residues. The V gene end was trimmed by 3 bases and the J gene end by 6 bases; junction bases not matched to a gene: 12. Germline V lookup: CDR1 MDHEN, CDR2 SYDVKM. The CDR3 spells CASSFSLAASRDTQYF. As DNA, the CDR3 is TGTGCCAGCAGTTTTAGTCTAGCGGCTAGCCGGGATACGCAGTATTTT.

V gene TRBV5-1 combines with J gene TRBJ2-2, with 13 bases identical to TRBD2. The V and J ends lost 4 bases and 4 bases, in that order; junction bases with no gene match: 4. This CDR3 has 16 residues. Germline CDR1 SGHRS, CDR2 YFSETQ. CDR3 loop: CASSPRTSGSTGELFF. The CDR3 DNA sequence: TGCGCCAGCAGCCCAAGGACTAGCGGGAGCACCGGGGAGCTGTTTTTT.

This chain joins TRBV7-8 and TRBJ2-7; TRBD1 is a possible D gene (6 bases). Germline values: CDR1 SGHVS, CDR2 FQNEAQ. The V gene lost 4 bases and the J gene lost 0 bases, with 10 bases spanning the gap. This CDR3 has 14 residues. CDR3 DNA sequence: TGTGCCAGCAGCTCCTACAGGGACTCCTACGAGCAGTACTTC. This translates into CASSSYRDSYEQYF.

This chain joins TRBV6-5 and TRBJ1-2, with 7 bases aligning to TRBD1. The CDR3 extends over 14 amino acids. In germline, CDR1 is MNHEY, CDR2 SVGAGI. With V trimmed by 6 bases and J by 8 bases, 12 bases remained unmatched. The CDR3 nucleotides read TGTGCCAGCAGGATAGACAGGGCATTGGGAGGCTACACCTTC. This encodes CASRIDRALGGYTF.

This chain joins TRBV5-4 and TRBJ1-2; D gene unclear. Trimming cost V 4 bases and J 3 bases, with 13 bases left between them. The CDR3 contains 14 residues. Germline V lookup: CDR1 SGHNT, CDR2 YYREEE (reference sequence). The CDR3 DNA is TGTGCCAGCAGCCCGGCAGGCAGCTACTATGGCTACACCTTC. Its protein is CASSPAGSYYGYTF.

The DNA for the CDR3 is TGTGCCAGCAGTTCCCCCGGACAGGGGGCGGATGGCTACACCTTC. This codes for CASSSPGQGADGYTF. This chain links TRBV28 with TRBJ1-2; 11 positions agree with TRBD1. V trimming: 4 bases; J trimming: 6 bases; junction bases outside the gene matches: 7. The germline V gene has CDR1 MDHEN and CDR2 SYDVKM. CDR3 length equals 15 residues.

The chain links TRBV6-5 to TRBJ2-1; TRBD2 matches 8 bases. The CDR3 spans 16 residues. Germline CDR1 MNHEY, CDR2 SVGAGI. With 4 bases clipped from V and 2 bases from J, the junction kept 7 bases outside the gene matches. The CDR3 spells CASSWLLRGAYNEQFF. In DNA form, the CDR3 reads TGTGCCAGCAGTTGGCTTTTGCGGGGGGCCTACAATGAGCAGTTCTTC.

This clone was counted once. The chain couples TRBV7-8 to TRBJ2-7, with D perhaps matching TRBD2 (5 bases). V lost 3 bases, J lost 2 bases, and 11 bases lay in between. The CDR3 runs 14 residues. The germline CDR1 and CDR2 sequences are SGHVS and FQNEAQ. The CDR3 spells CASSFETKPYEQYF. CDR3 DNA: TGTGCCAGCAGCTTCGAGACTAAGCCCTACGAGCAGTACTTC.

The chain couples TRBV19 to TRBJ1-3; TRBD1 agrees at 7 bases. V lost 6 bases, J lost 0 bases, and 5 bases stayed unmatched. Germline CDR1 LNHDA, CDR2 SQIVND (reference sequence). This CDR3 has 15 amino acids. DNA for the CDR3: TGTGCCAGTAGGAGACAGGGTGACTCTGGAAACACCATATATTTT. Its translation: CASRRQGDSGNTIYF.

The chain is built from TRBV7-2 and TRBJ1-5; 7 bases match TRBD1. Trimming cost V 5 bases and J 4 bases; bases outside gene matches: 8. There are 15 residues in the CDR3. Germline CDR1 is SGHTA and CDR2 is FQGNSA. DNA for the CDR3: TGTGCCAGCAGCCTCCAGGGGGACCCAAATCAGCCCCAGCATTTT. Translated, it gives CASSLQGDPNQPQHF.

The gene calls are TRBV7-3 and TRBJ2-7; 11 nucleotides line up with TRBD2. The length of the CDR3 is 15 residues. V lost 4 bases and J lost 7; bases outside the gene matches: 9. Germline V CDR1 and CDR2: SGHTA, FQGTGA. The CDR3 here is CASSSILAGVKEQYF. Here the CDR3 DNA reads TGTGCCAGCAGCTCAATACTAGCGGGAGTGAAAGAGCAGTACTTC. Full variable domain (remainder filled in from reference TRBV7-3 and TRBJ2-7): GAGVSQTPSNKVTEKGKYVELRCDPISGHTALYWYRQSLGQGPEFLIYFQGTGAADDSGLPNDRFFAVRPEGSVSTLKIQRTERGDSAVYLCASSSILAGVKEQYFGPGTRLTVT.

V and J are TRBV7-2 and TRBJ1-5; D may be TRBD1 (6 bases). There are 14 residues in the CDR3. The ends were cut back, 4 bases at V and 7 bases at J, with 14 bases in the middle. Germline V lookup: CDR1 SGHTA, CDR2 FQGNSA. The CDR3 region is CASSYRVSEQPQHF. The CDR3 coding sequence is TGTGCCAGCAGCTACAGGGTGTCGGAGCAGCCCCAGCATTTT.